This T cell receptor beta chain was identified during a study of blood T cell repertoires in COVID-19. Study at large: COVID-19 samples from acute and convalescent phases originated in the United States, Italy and Spain. From T cells, B-cell-depleted T cells, or PBMCs came the material, which was cDNA or gDNA.

Trimming removed 4 bases from V and 11 bases from J; junction bases left unmatched: 14. CDR3 length equals 14 residues. Germline V gene data show CDR1 as SGHNT and CDR2 as YYREEE (reference sequence). Methods used by the authors: Scientists estimated how many nucleated cells there were by amplifying reference gene primers. Data came from immunoSEQ multiplex PCR; TCRdb stores just in-frame clones and leaves some out. That table is the source of V, J and clone size, and D and trimming were worked out from the DNA. The table has 100,000 to 130,000 clones, roughly four fifths seen once. Input material: peripheral blood. This chain joins TRBV5-4 and TRBJ2-5; TRBD2 matches at 7 bases. The TCR comes from a woman between 65 and 79 years old with acute or convalescent COVID-19. The CDR3 reads CASSAAGVSLRQYF. CDR3 DNA sequence: TGTGCCAGCAGCGCCGCGGGAGTTAGCCTTCGGCAGTACTTC.